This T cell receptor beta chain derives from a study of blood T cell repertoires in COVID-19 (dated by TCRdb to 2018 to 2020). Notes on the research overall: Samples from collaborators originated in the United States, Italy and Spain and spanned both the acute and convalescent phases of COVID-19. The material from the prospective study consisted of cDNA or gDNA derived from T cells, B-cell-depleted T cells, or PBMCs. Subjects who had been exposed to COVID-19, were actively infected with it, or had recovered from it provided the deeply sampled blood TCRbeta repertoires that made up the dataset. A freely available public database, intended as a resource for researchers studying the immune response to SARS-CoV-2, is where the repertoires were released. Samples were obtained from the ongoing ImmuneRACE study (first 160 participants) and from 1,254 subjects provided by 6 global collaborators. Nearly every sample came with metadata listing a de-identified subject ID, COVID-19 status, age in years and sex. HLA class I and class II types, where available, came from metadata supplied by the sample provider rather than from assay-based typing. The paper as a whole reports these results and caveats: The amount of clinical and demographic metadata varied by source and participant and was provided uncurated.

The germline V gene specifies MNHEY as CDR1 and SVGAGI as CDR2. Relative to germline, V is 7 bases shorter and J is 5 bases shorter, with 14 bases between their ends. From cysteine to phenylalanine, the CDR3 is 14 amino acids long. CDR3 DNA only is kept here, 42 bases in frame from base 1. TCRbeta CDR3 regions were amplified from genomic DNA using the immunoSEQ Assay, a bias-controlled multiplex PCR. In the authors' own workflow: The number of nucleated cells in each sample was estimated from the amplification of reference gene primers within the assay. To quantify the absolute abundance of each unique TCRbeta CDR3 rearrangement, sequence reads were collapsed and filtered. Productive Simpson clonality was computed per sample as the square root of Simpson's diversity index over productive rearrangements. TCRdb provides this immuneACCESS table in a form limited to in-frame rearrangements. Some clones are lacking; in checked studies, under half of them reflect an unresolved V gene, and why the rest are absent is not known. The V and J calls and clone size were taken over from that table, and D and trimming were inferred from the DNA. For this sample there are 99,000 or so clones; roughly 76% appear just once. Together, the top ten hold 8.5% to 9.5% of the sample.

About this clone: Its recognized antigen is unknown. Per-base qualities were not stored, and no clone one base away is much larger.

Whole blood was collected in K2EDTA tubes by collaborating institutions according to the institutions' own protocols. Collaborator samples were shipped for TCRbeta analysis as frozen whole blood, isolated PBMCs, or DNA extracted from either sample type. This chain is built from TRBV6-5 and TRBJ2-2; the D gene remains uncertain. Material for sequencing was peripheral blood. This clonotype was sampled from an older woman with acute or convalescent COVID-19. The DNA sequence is TGTGCCAGCACAGGTATTACGGTGACCGGGGAGCTGTTTTTT. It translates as CASTGITVTGELFF.